This T cell receptor (beta chain) was sequenced for a study of shared clonotypes between healthy human individuals. Study information: Each donor's CD8 memory used one plate, CD8 naive two, each CD4 subset three. Points from the study as a whole: Some naive CD4 clonotypes, roughly 4.8%, turned up in common across a few donors.

The study ran the assay at deep level. Clones were sequenced by immunoSEQ multiplex PCR, and TCRdb holds only the in-frame ones, with some missing. Here the sample spans 1 million to 1.2 million clones, 70% to 80% being singletons. Among the donors, all were Caucasian adults who lived in Nashville, Tennessee. This clone was observed a single time. Its cognate antigen is unknown. V was pared by 1 base and J by 2 bases, with 12 bases between. The germline gives CDR1 MNHNY, CDR2 SVGAGI (reference sequence). The CDR3 totals 15 residues. The genes are TRBV6-6 and TRBJ2-7; D may be TRBD1 (5 bases). Sequencing input: memory CD4+ T cells from PBMCs. Subset in this sample: CD45RA-negative fraction. The clonotype originates from a man in his late teens or twenties in good health. Some clones in this sample may be carry-over from other donors' samples. CDR3: CASSYLQGRAYEQYF. CDR3 nucleotides: TGTGCCAGCAGTTACTTGCAGGGTAGGGCCTACGAGCAGTACTTC.